Following are 8 T cell receptor beta chains from one sample sequenced in a study of T cells in localized non-small cell lung cancer. The method was immunoSEQ multiplex PCR; TCRdb's version includes in-frame clones alone and lacks a portion of them. The sample yields about 24,000 clones, about 90% seen once. Source: peripheral blood, taken before any cancer treatment. Receptors originate from an older male donor with stage I squamous cell lung carcinoma.

V and J are TRBV2 and TRBJ2-7; the D gene is possibly TRBD2 (5 bases). Germline CDR1 reads SNHLY; CDR2 reads FYNNEI. The CDR3 covers 15 residues. V shed 6 bases and J shed 3 bases, with 18 bases lying between them. The CDR3 loop is CASRRGREPYYEQYF. In DNA form, the CDR3 reads TGTGCCAGCAGGAGAGGTCGGGAACCCTACTACGAGCAGTACTTC.

The genes are TRBV9 and TRBJ2-5; no clear D gene. V was cut by 4 bases and J by 4 bases, with 20 bases left in between. CDR1 is SGDLS and CDR2 is YYNGEE in the germline V gene. There are 16 residues in the CDR3. Here the CDR3 reads CASSTDLGAWGETQYF. CDR3 in DNA: TGTGCCAGCAGCACGGACCTCGGAGCTTGGGGAGAGACCCAGTACTTC.

The chain combines TRBV12-5 with TRBJ2-1, with 9 bases aligning to TRBD1. Germline V gene data show CDR1 as LGHNT and CDR2 as FRNRAP. This CDR3 is 16 amino acids long. Trimming at V came to 0 bases and at J to 7 bases, leaving 7 bases not matched to a gene. This CDR3 reads CASGLVLGQGINEQFF. The CDR3 DNA reads as TGTGCTAGTGGTTTGGTACTGGGACAGGGAATAAATGAGCAGTTCTTC.

The chain combines TRBV14 with TRBJ2-2, with 8 positions matching TRBD2. The junction had 7 bases not matched to a gene; V was cut back by 0 bases and J by 4 bases. The CDR3 totals 17 residues. Per germline, CDR1 SGHDN and CDR2 FVKESK. The CDR3 DNA reads TGTGCCAGCAGCCAAGATTACGGCGGGGGGCGCACCGGGGAGCTGTTTTTT. It is translated as CASSQDYGGGRTGELFF.

J is TRBJ1-4 and V is TRBV5-6; D may be TRBD1 (6 bases). V lost 4 bases and J lost 7, with 17 bases in between. CDR1 SGHDT and CDR2 YYEEEE come from the germline V gene. The CDR3 has 15 amino acids. The chain's CDR3 is CASSLYGGAGEKLFF. CDR3 nucleotides: TGTGCCAGCAGCCTGTACGGGGGCGCGGGTGAAAAACTGTTTTTT.

The chain combines TRBV7-2 with TRBJ2-7; 12 positions match TRBD1. From germline, CDR1 is SGHTA and CDR2 FQGNSA. CDR3 length equals 15 residues. After removal of 5 bases from V and 6 bases from J, the junction contained 8 bases not matched to a gene. The CDR3 DNA reads TGTGCCAGCAGCCCCACCGGGACAGGGGGCGCCGAGCAGTACTTC. Residues: CASSPTGTGGAEQYF.

V gene TRBV7-2 combines with J gene TRBJ1-3; TRBD1 aligns across 8 bases. The V segment lost 2 bases and the J segment 8 bases; nucleotides outside the gene matches: 8. Germline V CDR1 and CDR2: SGHTA, FQGNSA. The CDR3 is 15 residues long. Here the CDR3 DNA reads TGTGCCAGCAGCTTAAATGCAGGGGGCGCAGACACCATATATTTT. It codes for CASSLNAGGADTIYF.

This chain connects TRBV5-1 to TRBJ2-5; 8 nucleotides line up with TRBD2. V lost 4 bases, J lost 4 bases, and 12 bases stayed unmatched. The germline V gene encodes CDR1 SGHRS and CDR2 YFSETQ. The CDR3 extends over 16 amino acids. The CDR3 is CASSREGPGAGETQYF. The CDR3 nucleotides read TGCGCCAGCAGCCGGGAGGGCCCGGGGGCTGGAGAGACCCAGTACTTC.